These T cell receptor beta chains were read from a single sample in a study of blood T cell repertoires in COVID-19. Sequenced by immunoSEQ multiplex PCR; TCRdb stores in-frame clones only, minus some. The sample has 150,000 to 200,000 clones; around three quarters are singletons. Sequencing input: peripheral blood. The receptor set was obtained from a man between 60 and 70 years old with active or convalescent COVID-19. The conserved cysteine and the conserved F or W are not part of the CDR3 here.

v_call: TRBV7-9
cdr3_aa: ASSSGTGTEQY

v_call: TRBV29-1
cdr3_aa: SVILGGADEQY

v_call: TRBV18
cdr3_aa: ASSPPGSTGSTEAF

v_call: TRBV21-1
cdr3_aa: ASSAPGTGGLVTFYQPQH

v_call: TRBV28
cdr3_aa: ASSNGHTGFSSPLH

v_call: TRBV5-1
cdr3_aa: ASSLNRDIQY

v_call: TRBV28
cdr3_aa: ASSLPQGFKF

v_call: TRBV5-1
cdr3_aa: ASSPTGFTEAF

v_call: TRBV5-6
cdr3_aa: ASSARDTLNTEAF

v_call: TRBV2
cdr3_aa: ASLTEWGLVYGYT

v_call: TRBV4-3
cdr3_aa: ASSQDLTRRIYEQY

v_call: TRBV5-4
cdr3_aa: ASSLDSRGYSYNEQF

v_call: TRBV7-2
cdr3_aa: ASSASPGQGRTQY

v_call: TRBV7-9
cdr3_aa: ASSPGTSRNEQY

v_call: TRBV10-3
cdr3_aa: AIEDRDGQETQY

v_call: TRBV18
cdr3_aa: ASSRTSGSAGGETQY

v_call: TRBV28
cdr3_aa: ASKGGANAGNTIY

v_call: TRBV12-5
cdr3_aa: ASGLGQGPDTQY

v_call: TRBV13
cdr3_aa: ASSLVAGGPTGELF

v_call: TRBV27
cdr3_aa: ASSLVGEGQY

v_call: TRBV7-2
cdr3_aa: ASSLGRINYEQY

v_call: TRBV18
cdr3_aa: ASSSAEDRIDYGYT

v_call: TRBV5-1
cdr3_aa: ASSPGTSPSTDTQY

v_call: TRBV27
cdr3_aa: ASSLRDMSGYT

v_call: TRBV7-2
cdr3_aa: ASSFSGSIYEQY

v_call: TRBV28
cdr3_aa: ASSSVGAGGSPIDEQF

v_call: TRBV5-4
cdr3_aa: ASSAARVKAGAGNEQF

v_call: TRBV10-1
cdr3_aa: ASNLGQGRSPLH

v_call: TRBV5-1
cdr3_aa: ASSSPQGGETQY

v_call: TRBV19
cdr3_aa: ASSTPYRGNYGYT

v_call: TRBV29-1
cdr3_aa: SAVPGGGAREAF